These 19 T cell receptor beta chains were sequenced from one sample in a study of radiotherapy plus CTLA-4 blockade in lung cancer. Clones were sequenced by immunoSEQ multiplex PCR, and TCRdb holds only the in-frame ones, with some missing. The sample yields over 85,000 clones, 85% to 90% seen once. Here the sequenced sample was peripheral blood, taken from a patient treated with radiotherapy plus ipilimumab. These receptors were taken from a human donor with non-small cell lung cancer that progressed on radiotherapy plus ipilimumab.

The gene calls are TRBV19 and TRBJ1-5, with D possibly matching TRBD1 (5 bases). This CDR3 has 14 residues. Germline V lookup: CDR1 LNHDA, CDR2 SQIVND (reference sequence). The ends were cut back, 5 bases at V and 7 bases at J, with 15 bases in the middle. The CDR3 region is CASSPRGMGQPQHF. CDR3 DNA: TGTGCCAGTAGTCCCCGGGGGATGGGCCAGCCCCAGCATTTT.

V is TRBV27 and J is TRBJ1-1; D might be TRBD1 (5 bases). This CDR3 is built from 16 residues. V was clipped by 3 bases and J by 3 bases, with 17 bases between them. CDR1 and CDR2 (germline): MNHEY, SMNVEV (reference sequence). The CDR3 bases are TGTGCCAGCAGTTTTCACGGAAAGGGACGTTACACTGAAGCTTTCTTT. It yields the protein CASSFHGKGRYTEAFF.

The chain has TRBV29-1 and TRBJ2-7; D is undetermined. Trimming removed 0 bases from V and 3 bases from J, with 9 bases in between. The CDR3 has 13 residues. Germline CDR1 is SQVTM and CDR2 is ANQGSEA. This CDR3 is CSVEDPAGYEQYF. CDR3 nucleotide sequence: TGCAGCGTTGAAGATCCTGCAGGCTACGAGCAGTACTTC.

The chain uses TRBV19 and TRBJ1-2, with D perhaps TRBD1 (5 bases). This CDR3 spans 14 amino acids. V was cut by 7 bases and J by 3 bases, with 15 bases left in between. The germline V gene encodes CDR1 LNHDA and CDR2 SQIVND (reference sequence). CDR3 coding DNA: TGTGCCAGTATAGGGACCGGCGGAGACTATGGCTACACCTTC. Translating gives CASIGTGGDYGYTF.

The genes are TRBV7-2 and TRBJ2-3; 7 bases are a match to TRBD2. After removal of 11 bases from V and 4 bases from J, the junction contained 12 bases not matched to a gene. Germline V gives CDR1 SGHTA, CDR2 FQGNSA. The CDR3 is 14 amino acids. CDR3 in DNA: TGTGCCGGGGGGGAGGGCCATCAAGCAGATACGCAGTATTTT. Its protein is CAGGEGHQADTQYF. Full variable domain (rest looked up from reference TRBV7-2 and TRBJ2-3): GAGVSQSPSNKVTEKGKDVELRCDPISGHTALYWYRQSLGQGLEFLIYFQGNSAPDKSGLPSDRFSAERTGGSVSTLTIQRTQQEDSAVYLCAGGEGHQADTQYFGPGTRLTVL.

The rearrangement joins TRBV5-6 to TRBJ2-1; no reliable D call. The CDR3 extends over 16 amino acids. CDR1 SGHDT and CDR2 YYEEEE come from the germline V gene. Trimming took 1 base from V and 4 from J, leaving 15 bases between them. The CDR3 DNA sequence: TGTGCCAGCAGCTTGCGAACGCTGCAGAATTACAATGAGCAGTTCTTC. It encodes CASSLRTLQNYNEQFF. The entire variable domain, with the rest obtained from reference TRBV5-6 and TRBJ2-1, is as follows: DAGVTQSPTHLIKTRGQQVTLRCSPKSGHDTVSWYQQALGQGPQFIFQYYEEEERQRGNFPDRFSGHQFPNYSSELNVNALLLGDSALYLCASSLRTLQNYNEQFFGPGTRLTVL.

Only one count was recorded for this clone. The chain carries TRBV11-2 and TRBJ2-3, with TRBD2 identical over 8 bases. CDR3 length equals 15 residues. The V and J ends lost 5 bases and 2 bases, in that order; junction bases with no gene match: 6. The germline gives CDR1 SGHAT, CDR2 FQNNGV. The CDR3 protein is CASSPREGYTDTQYF. The CDR3 nucleotides read TGTGCCAGCAGCCCTCGGGAGGGATACACAGATACGCAGTATTTT.

The genes are TRBV13 and TRBJ2-6; 9 bases are a match to TRBD1. CDR1 and CDR2 (germline): PRHDT, FYEKMQ (reference sequence). V shed 2 bases and J 0 bases; nucleotides not matched to a gene: 17. This CDR3 region has 22 residues. The CDR3: CASSLRLNRGRWDLSGANVLTF. The CDR3 nucleotides are TGTGCCAGCAGCTTACGCCTAAACAGGGGGCGCTGGGACCTCTCTGGGGCCAACGTCCTGACTTTC.

This CDR3 is CASSLAIAGGEQFF. DNA for the CDR3: TGCGCCAGCAGCTTGGCCATTGCGGGAGGTGAGCAGTTCTTC. The gene calls are TRBV5-1 and TRBJ2-1; 8 nucleotides agree with TRBD2. The germline CDR1 and CDR2 sequences are SGHRS and YFSETQ. Trimming cost V 0 bases and J 9 bases; bases outside gene matches: 5. The CDR3 is 14 amino acids.

This clone was seen just once. The J gene is TRBJ2-7, the V gene TRBV6-1, with D possibly being TRBD1 (6 bases). Germline V lookup: CDR1 MNHNS, CDR2 SASEGT. V was trimmed by 5 bases and J by 2 bases, leaving 13 bases between them. CDR3 length: 14 amino acids. CDR3 loop: CASSYAQGAYEQYF. The CDR3 region has the DNA TGTGCCAGCAGTTATGCACAGGGAGCCTACGAGCAGTACTTC.

V gene TRBV7-9 combines with J gene TRBJ1-3; tentative D call: TRBD1 (6 bases). Trimming stripped 7 bases from V and 10 bases from J, with 20 bases between. From germline, CDR1 is SEHNR and CDR2 FQNEAQ (reference sequence). The CDR3 has 14 amino acids. For the CDR3, the DNA is TGTGCCAGCACCACAGGACAGTCGCCTGGGACCATATATTTT. It specifies CASTTGQSPGTIYF.

This chain connects TRBV19 to TRBJ2-1; 7 bases are a match to TRBD2. CDR1 is LNHDA and CDR2 is SQIVND in the germline V gene (reference sequence). The CDR3 spans 14 residues. V shed 3 bases, J shed 4 bases, and the junction held 3 bases outside the gene matches. Written as DNA, the CDR3 is TGTGCCAGTAGTATGGGGACTAAATACAATGAGCAGTTCTTC. Translated: CASSMGTKYNEQFF.

Note on this clone: The sample has other DNA sequences that encode this CDR3 too. CDR3 loop: CASSRNRGSSGNTIYF. The CDR3 region has the DNA TGTGCCAGTAGCAGAAATAGGGGGTCTTCTGGAAACACCATATATTTT. The rearrangement uses TRBV19 and TRBJ1-3, with D perhaps TRBD1 (6 bases). The CDR3 runs to 16 residues. Germline CDR1 is LNHDA and CDR2 is SQIVND (reference sequence). V was clipped by 6 bases and J by 1 base, with 16 bases between them.

The chain is built from TRBV7-8 and TRBJ2-1; possibly TRBD2 for D (6 bases). This CDR3 region has 13 residues. Germline V gene sequence: CDR1 SGHVS, CDR2 FQNEAQ. The V end was cut by 5 bases, the J end by 14 bases, with 19 bases between. CDR3 DNA: TGTGCCAGCAGCGGTACAGCGGGCGCCATGAAGTTCTTC. Translated, it gives CASSGTAGAMKFF. The variable domain in full, completed from reference TRBV7-8 and TRBJ2-1, reads GAGVSQSPRYKVAKRGQDVALRCDPISGHVSLFWYQQALGQGPEFLTYFQNEAQLDKSGLPSDRFFAERPEGSVSTLKIQRTQQEDSAVYLCASSGTAGAMKFFGPGTRLTVL.

This rearrangement joins TRBV19 to TRBJ2-1; possibly TRBD2 for D (6 bases). CDR3 length: 13 amino acids. Germline V gene sequence: CDR1 LNHDA, CDR2 SQIVND (reference sequence). The V gene lost 0 bases and the J gene lost 14 bases, with 14 bases spanning the gap. The CDR3 bases are TGTGCCAGTAGTATAGATCGGGAGTCTTCGGAGTTCTTC. Its translation is CASSIDRESSEFF.

The chain joins TRBV6-1 to TRBJ2-7, with TRBD1 as a possible D gene (5 bases). The CDR3 length is 12 residues. Deletions cut 7 bases from V and 3 bases from J, with 10 bases between. The germline V gene has CDR1 MNHNS and CDR2 SASEGT. CDR3 sequence: CASNRQNYEQYF. CDR3 sequence (DNA): TGTGCCAGCAATAGACAGAACTACGAGCAGTACTTC.

This clone was observed a few times. The V gene is TRBV7-2, the J gene TRBJ2-3; 7 bases are a match to TRBD1. V dropped 5 bases and J dropped 4; count of bases not matched to a gene: 9. The CDR3 spans 15 residues. Germline V gene lookup returns CDR1 SGHTA and CDR2 FQGNSA. The CDR3 is CASSPGQAGADTQYF. The CDR3 DNA follows: TGTGCCAGCAGCCCAGGACAGGCCGGGGCAGATACGCAGTATTTT. The entire variable domain, with the rest obtained from reference TRBV7-2 and TRBJ2-3, is as follows: GAGVSQSPSNKVTEKGKDVELRCDPISGHTALYWYRQSLGQGLEFLIYFQGNSAPDKSGLPSDRFSAERTGGSVSTLTIQRTQQEDSAVYLCASSPGQAGADTQYFGPGTRLTVL.

The gene calls are TRBV29-1 and TRBJ2-1; D is unclear. In germline, CDR1 is SQVTM, CDR2 ANQGSEA. CDR3 length: 14 amino acids. V dropped 6 bases and J dropped 2 bases, with 14 bases sitting between them. CDR3 amino acids: CSVALVLAYNEQFF. For the CDR3, the DNA is TGCAGCGTAGCTCTAGTATTAGCCTACAATGAGCAGTTCTTC.

This clone was detected only a few times. The chain employs TRBV7-2 and TRBJ2-7; D is possibly TRBD1 or TRBD2 (5 bases each). Germline values: CDR1 SGHTA, CDR2 FQGNSA. With 5 bases removed from V and 5 bases from J, the gap between germline ends came to 13 bases. CDR3 length equals 13 residues. CDR3 in amino acids: CASSRDLGHEQYF. The CDR3 DNA reads as TGTGCCAGCAGCAGGGACCTCGGCCACGAGCAGTACTTC.